These 30 T cell receptor beta chains came from one sample sequenced in a study of cytomegalovirus exposure and HLA in healthy donors. Amplification used 60 Vbeta primers and 13 Jbeta primers. This table comes from immunoSEQ multiplex PCR, and its TCRdb copy is limited to in-frame clones, with some not included. The sample includes 200,000 to 250,000 clones, 76% of them seen just once. The sequenced sample consisted of PBMCs. The receptors were sampled from a young man in good health and CMV-seronegative.

CDR3 protein: CASSWGASGGNEQYF. Here the CDR3 DNA reads TGCGCCAGCAGCTGGGGGGCTAGCGGGGGGAACGAGCAGTACTTC. V and J are TRBV5-1 and TRBJ2-7; 11 bases line up with TRBD2. V gave up 3 bases and J gave up 5 bases; unmatched junction bases: 7. Germline CDR1 is SGHRS and CDR2 is YFSETQ. The CDR3 has 15 residues.

The chain joins TRBV30 to TRBJ2-3; D might be TRBD2 (5 bases). Deletions cut 0 bases from V and 4 bases from J, with 11 bases between. The CDR3 totals 14 residues. Per germline, CDR1 GTSNPN and CDR2 SVGIG (reference sequence). The CDR3 sequence: CAWSVLGSSDTQYF. The CDR3 region has the DNA TGTGCCTGGAGTGTACTGGGGAGTTCAGATACGCAGTATTTT. The full variable domain, rest sourced from reference TRBV30 and TRBJ2-3, is SQTIHQWPATLVQPVGSPLSLECTVEGTSNPNLYWYRQAAGRGLQLLFYSVGIGQISSEVPQNLSASRPQDRQFILSSKKLLLSDSGFYLCAWSVLGSSDTQYFGPGTRLTVL.

There are a few counts of this clone. The chain combines TRBV27 with TRBJ2-7; TRBD1 might be the D (6 bases). Germline values: CDR1 MNHEY, CDR2 SMNVEV (reference sequence). This CDR3 spans 16 amino acids. Trimming pared 6 bases from V and 0 bases from J, leaving 18 bases between. The CDR3 loop is CASSPAGAINSYEQYF. The CDR3 DNA reads as TGTGCCAGCAGCCCAGCAGGGGCCATTAACTCCTACGAGCAGTACTTC.

This clone showed up just a few times. J is TRBJ2-6 and V is TRBV19; D is possibly TRBD1 (5 bases). Between the trimmed V and J ends, which lost 9 bases and 1 base, there was a span of 10 bases. The CDR3 is 14 residues long. In germline, CDR1 is LNHDA, CDR2 SQIVND (reference sequence). The CDR3 spells CASQTVSGANVLTF. Written as DNA, the CDR3 is TGTGCCAGCCAGACAGTATCTGGGGCCAACGTCCTGACTTTC.

This clone occurred a few times. The V and J genes are TRBV6-6 and TRBJ2-3; 8 bases line up with TRBD2. Germline V gene data show CDR1 as MNHNY and CDR2 as SVGAGI (reference sequence). The V and J ends lost 6 bases and 4 bases, in that order; junction bases with no gene match: 12. The CDR3 has 16 residues. The CDR3 DNA follows: TGTGCCAGCAGACCAACTAGCGGCCTAGGGCCAGATACGCAGTATTTT. Translation gives CASRPTSGLGPDTQYF.

V usage is TRBV29-1 and J usage is TRBJ2-5, with a tentative D call TRBD1 (5 bases). The V end lost 6 bases, the J end lost 2 bases, and 10 bases lay between the germline ends. Germline CDR1 reads SQVTM; CDR2 reads ANQGSEA. The length of the CDR3 is 12 residues. CDR3: CSVRQSQETQYF. In DNA form, the CDR3 reads TGCAGCGTGCGACAGTCGCAAGAGACCCAGTACTTC.

This chain connects TRBV9 to TRBJ2-2; D gene uncertain. This CDR3 contains 14 residues. Germline V gene lookup returns CDR1 SGDLS and CDR2 YYNGEE. With 2 bases removed from V and 7 bases from J, the gap between germline ends came to 12 bases. This chain's CDR3 is CASSVMVYGGELFF. In DNA form, the CDR3 reads TGTGCCAGCAGCGTGATGGTCTACGGCGGGGAGCTGTTTTTT.

This chain joins TRBV7-3 and TRBJ2-7; 10 nucleotides match TRBD2. The CDR3 spans 18 residues. The J segment lost 3 bases and the V segment lost 5 bases, leaving 16 bases of the junction unmatched. Germline loops: CDR1 SGHTA, CDR2 FQGTGA. The CDR3 sequence: CASSPAGPSGSGRYEQYF. In DNA form, the CDR3 reads TGTGCCAGCAGCCCTGCGGGGCCTAGCGGGAGTGGTCGCTACGAGCAGTACTTC.

The V and J genes are TRBV7-9 and TRBJ2-7, with TRBD1 matching over 7 bases. Germline V gives CDR1 SEHNR, CDR2 FQNEAQ (reference sequence). Unmatched junction bases numbered 3, after V lost 1 base and J lost 6 bases. This CDR3 has 13 amino acids. For the CDR3, the DNA is TGTGCCAGCAGCTTAGGGAGGACAGGCGAGCAGTACTTC. As protein: CASSLGRTGEQYF.

V gene TRBV9 combines with J gene TRBJ2-5; 11 bases match TRBD2. The tail of the sequence fits TRBJ2-7 better, so the J call may be wrong. The CDR3 contains 17 residues. The germline V gene encodes CDR1 SGDLS and CDR2 YYNGEE. The CDR3 reads CASSPVAGGPVGGEQYF. CDR3 sequence (DNA): TGTGCCAGCAGCCCAGTAGCGGGAGGGCCGGTGGGGGGCGAGCAGTACTTC.

This chain connects TRBV6-5 to TRBJ1-3; tentatively, D is TRBD1 (5 bases). This CDR3 comprises 15 residues. The germline V gene has CDR1 MNHEY and CDR2 SVGAGI. V dropped 6 bases and J dropped 0 bases, with 12 bases sitting between them. CDR3 in DNA: TGTGCCAGCAGCCGCCACGGGGGCTCTGGAAACACCATATATTTT. Translation gives CASSRHGGSGNTIYF.

The rearrangement joins TRBV6-5 to TRBJ2-7; TRBD2 is a possible D gene (5 bases). The germline V gene has CDR1 MNHEY and CDR2 SVGAGI. This CDR3 contains 13 residues. Trimming shortened V by 8 bases and J by 3 bases, and 14 bases separated the two germline ends. The CDR3 is CASSDSWGYEQYF. CDR3 nucleotides: TGTGCCAGCTCGGACTCCTGGGGCTACGAGCAGTACTTC.

The rearrangement uses TRBV4-2 and TRBJ2-1; D perhaps matches TRBD2 (5 bases). The length of the CDR3 is 16 residues. The V and J ends lost 2 bases and 8 bases respectively, with 19 bases between them. Germline V gene lookup returns CDR1 LGHNA and CDR2 YNFKEQ. The CDR3 DNA reads as TGTGCCAGCAGCCAACGGGTAGCGAGCGGTTGGGATGAGCAGTTCTTC. Translated: CASSQRVASGWDEQFF.

J is TRBJ1-1 and V is TRBV7-2; D gene ambiguous. Germline lookup yields CDR1 SGHTA and CDR2 FQGNSA. The germline V and J ends were trimmed by 0 bases and 2 bases, with 7 bases remaining between them. The CDR3 is 14 residues long. The chain's CDR3 is CASSLAASNTEAFF. The CDR3 nucleotides are TGTGCCAGCAGCTTAGCGGCTTCCAACACTGAAGCTTTCTTT.

The chain combines TRBV14 with TRBJ2-3; no firm D call. The germline gives CDR1 SGHDN, CDR2 FVKESK. Trimming removed 0 bases from V and 6 bases from J, with 7 bases in between. The CDR3 is 13 amino acids. The DNA of the CDR3 is TGTGCCAGCAGCCAAGATTATTTTGATACGCAGTATTTT. Amino acid sequence: CASSQDYFDTQYF.

The chain has TRBV6-1 and TRBJ1-1; D may be TRBD1 (6 bases). The CDR3 has 13 amino acids. The germline V gene encodes CDR1 MNHNS and CDR2 SASEGT. V lost 6 bases to trimming and J lost 2 bases, with 10 bases between them. CDR3: CASSTTGNTEAFF. CDR3 nucleotide sequence: TGTGCCAGCAGCACGACAGGTAACACTGAAGCTTTCTTT.

The chain carries TRBV6-1 and TRBJ1-4; TRBD1 matches 7 bases. The CDR3 is 16 amino acids. Germline-derived CDR1 and CDR2 are MNHNS and SASEGT. J was trimmed by 5 bases and V by 3 bases; bases with no gene match: 9. In DNA form, the CDR3 reads TGTGCCAGCAGTGAGGCCCGGACAGGAAGAAATGAAAAACTGTTTTTT. It translates to CASSEARTGRNEKLFF.

The rearrangement joins TRBV9 to TRBJ2-3; D is perhaps TRBD1 (7 bases). The CDR3 length is 16 residues. Germline CDR1 reads SGDLS; CDR2 reads YYNGEE. Trimming shortened V by 3 bases and J by 3 bases, and 17 bases separated the two germline ends. DNA of the CDR3: TGTGCCAGCAGCGCCCGACAGGGAGGTGGTACAGATACGCAGTATTTT. Translating it yields CASSARQGGGTDTQYF.

This clone was observed a few times. The junction differs from germline at one of its ends, possibly a read error. This rearrangement joins TRBV7-9 to TRBJ1-1; unclear D gene. Germline CDR1 SEHNR, CDR2 FQNEAQ (reference sequence). This CDR3 has 12 amino acids. CDR3 region: CSSSFKNTEAFF. The CDR3 bases are TGTTCCAGCAGCTTCAAGAACACTGAAGCTTTCTTT.

The genes are TRBV6-1 and TRBJ2-7; the match to TRBD2 covers 9 bases. This CDR3 is 13 amino acids long. After removal of 6 bases from V and 3 bases from J, the junction contained 3 bases not matched to a gene. Per germline, CDR1 MNHNS and CDR2 SASEGT. CDR3 bases: TGTGCCAGCAGCTGGACTAGCGTCTACGAGCAGTACTTC. Translated: CASSWTSVYEQYF.

The rearrangement uses TRBV28 and TRBJ2-3, with a possible D match to TRBD1 (5 bases). The CDR3 is 15 residues long. Germline loops: CDR1 MDHEN, CDR2 SYDVKM. Trimming removed 8 bases from V and 2 bases from J, with 17 bases in between. CDR3 protein: CASVSWGVPTDTQYF. The CDR3 DNA reads TGTGCCAGCGTAAGTTGGGGCGTTCCCACAGATACGCAGTATTTT.

The chain carries TRBV9 and TRBJ2-1; no firm D call. Trimming removed 0 bases from V and 2 bases from J, with 12 bases in between. The germline V gene encodes CDR1 SGDLS and CDR2 YYNGEE. This CDR3 region has 16 residues. The CDR3 spells CASSVEVHTTYNEQFF. The CDR3 DNA follows: TGTGCCAGCAGCGTAGAAGTTCATACTACCTACAATGAGCAGTTCTTC.

On this clone: The sample has other DNA sequences that encode this CDR3 too. The chain has TRBV2 and TRBJ1-4; no firm D call. V was shortened by 2 bases and J by 5 bases, with 6 bases between the two germline ends. The germline CDR1 and CDR2 sequences are SNHLY and FYNNEI. The CDR3 sequence is 13 residues long. DNA of the CDR3: TGTGCCAGCAGTGAATTGCAGAATGAAAAACTGTTTTTT. It specifies CASSELQNEKLFF.

This chain links TRBV29-1 with TRBJ2-5; TRBD2 matches at 7 bases. From germline, CDR1 is SQVTM and CDR2 ANQGSEA. The CDR3 spans 14 residues. The J segment lost 5 bases and the V segment lost 6 bases, leaving 12 bases of the junction unmatched. The DNA for the CDR3 is TGCAGCGTATCGGGTGGGCGGGAGTGGGAGACCCAGTACTTC. This codes for CSVSGGREWETQYF.

The chain combines TRBV14 with TRBJ2-7; 9 bases fit TRBD2. The CDR3 totals 16 residues. Per germline, CDR1 SGHDN and CDR2 FVKESK. The V gene end was trimmed by 1 base and the J gene end by 9 bases; junction bases not matched to a gene: 13. The CDR3 DNA reads TGTGCCAGCAGCCAAGTGGGCGGGAGGGCCCGGATTGGGCAGTACTTC. Translating gives CASSQVGGRARIGQYF.

V usage is TRBV7-9 and J usage is TRBJ2-1; D might be TRBD1 (5 bases). This CDR3 is built from 14 residues. Between the trimmed V and J ends, which lost 5 bases and 7 bases, there was a span of 15 bases. Germline V CDR1 and CDR2: SEHNR, FQNEAQ (reference sequence). The CDR3 here is CASSHSAGLNEQFF. DNA of the CDR3: TGTGCCAGCAGCCACTCGGCAGGGTTGAATGAGCAGTTCTTC.

The rearrangement uses TRBV6-6 and TRBJ1-2, with TRBD1 matching 8 bases. V shed 0 bases, J shed 3 bases, and the junction held 3 bases outside the gene matches. Germline V gene lookup returns CDR1 MNHNY and CDR2 SVGAGI (reference sequence). The CDR3 is 15 residues long. CDR3: CASSYSTGVDYGYTF. The CDR3 nucleotides are TGTGCCAGCAGTTACTCGACAGGGGTCGACTATGGCTACACCTTC.

V and J are TRBV5-6 and TRBJ2-1; perhaps TRBD1 as D (5 bases). This CDR3 region has 16 residues. Germline V CDR1 and CDR2: SGHDT, YYEEEE. V lost 0 bases, J lost 5 bases, and 15 bases lay in between. The CDR3 region is CASSLEWGLTHNEQFF. CDR3 in DNA: TGTGCCAGCAGCTTGGAATGGGGCCTGACCCACAATGAGCAGTTCTTC.

The V call is TRBV10-3, the J call TRBJ2-3; 7 bases map to TRBD2. The CDR3 extends over 15 amino acids. Trimming took 2 bases from V and 4 from J; bases not matched to a gene: 6. The germline CDR1 and CDR2 sequences are ENHRY and SYGVKD. The CDR3 DNA reads as TGTGCCATCAGTGAGCGGCTAGCGGCCGCAGATACGCAGTATTTT. Protein: CAISERLAAADTQYF.

The rearrangement joins TRBV5-1 to TRBJ2-1, with TRBD1 as a possible D gene (6 bases). Trimming stripped 1 base from V and 5 bases from J, with 13 bases between. Germline CDR1 reads SGHRS; CDR2 reads YFSETQ. The CDR3 is 15 residues long. The CDR3 protein is CASSLIQGYDNEQFF. CDR3 DNA sequence: TGCGCCAGCAGCTTGATACAGGGCTACGACAATGAGCAGTTCTTC.